This TCR beta chain was identified in a study of T cells in tumors and immune-related adverse events. The repertoire was sequenced with immunoSEQ multiplex PCR; TCRdb's copy has only in-frame clones and lacks some. The sample holds around 8,300 clones; around 94% are singletons and the top ten take about 2%. Points on this clone: This is likely a read error, given that the CDR3 carries no conserved phenylalanine or tryptophan at its end. The DNA is omitted, as the CDR3 cannot be located on it reliably, and the CDR3 follows TCRdb's listing.

Germline-derived CDR1 and CDR2 are SNHLY and FYNNEI. The length of the CDR3 is 11 amino acids, counting both ends. This sequence joins TRBV2 and TRBJ2-4; the table names TRBD1, a call not compared with the DNA. The TCR was taken from a female donor with metastatic renal cell carcinoma. The sequencing here drew on lymph node tissue, taken from a patient treated with anti-PD-1 therapy. The CDR3 protein is CASSERDRSSI.